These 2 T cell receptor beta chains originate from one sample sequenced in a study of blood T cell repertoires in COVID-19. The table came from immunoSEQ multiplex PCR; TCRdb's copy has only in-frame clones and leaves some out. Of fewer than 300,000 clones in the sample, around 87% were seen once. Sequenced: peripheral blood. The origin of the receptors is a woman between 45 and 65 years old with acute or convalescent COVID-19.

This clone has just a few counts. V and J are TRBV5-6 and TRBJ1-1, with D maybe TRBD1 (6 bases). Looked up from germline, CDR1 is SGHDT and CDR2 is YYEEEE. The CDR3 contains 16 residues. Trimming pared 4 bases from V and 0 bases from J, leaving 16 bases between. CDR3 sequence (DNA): TGTGCCAGCAGCCCCTGGGACATTAGCATGAACACTGAAGCTTTCTTT. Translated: CASSPWDISMNTEAFF. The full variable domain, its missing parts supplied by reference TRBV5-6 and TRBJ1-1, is DAGVTQSPTHLIKTRGQQVTLRCSPKSGHDTVSWYQQALGQGPQFIFQYYEEEERQRGNFPDRFSGHQFPNYSSELNVNALLLGDSALYLCASSPWDISMNTEAFFGQGTRLTVV.

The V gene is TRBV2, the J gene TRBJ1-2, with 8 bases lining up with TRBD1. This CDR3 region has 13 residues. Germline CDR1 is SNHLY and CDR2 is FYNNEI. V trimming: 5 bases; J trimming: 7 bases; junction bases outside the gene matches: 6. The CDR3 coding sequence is TGTGCCAGCAGTCTGGACAGGGCTGGTGGCTACACCTTC. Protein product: CASSLDRAGGYTF.